Each of the 26 T cell receptor beta chains below was sequenced from the same sample in a study of T cell responses to AZD1222 COVID-19 vaccine. The data were produced by immunoSEQ multiplex PCR, yet TCRdb's version contains in-frame clones alone and is incomplete. The data show about 120,000 clones, roughly 85% seen once. The sample here was peripheral blood, taken on day 0 of MenACWY control vaccination. These receptors came from an adult in good health.

V and J are TRBV6-5 and TRBJ1-6; D uncertain. The germline V and J ends were trimmed by 6 bases and 10 bases, with 19 bases remaining between them. Germline assignment: CDR1 MNHEY and CDR2 SVGAGI. This CDR3 is 15 amino acids long. The CDR3 region is CASSPLAPGRSPLHF. The CDR3 coding sequence is TGTGCCAGCAGCCCCCTGGCGCCTGGGAGATCACCCCTCCACTTT.

This chain uses TRBV7-6 with TRBJ1-2; D remains ambiguous. The CDR3 runs to 11 residues. Germline CDR1 SGHVS, CDR2 FNYEAQ. Trimming stripped 3 bases from V and 7 bases from J, with 6 bases between. The CDR3 DNA follows: TGTGCCAGCAGCTTGGGGTTTGGCTACACCTTC. Translating gives CASSLGFGYTF.

The chain employs TRBV7-2 and TRBJ1-3; no reliable D call. The CDR3 is 13 amino acids. Germline V gene data show CDR1 as SGHTA and CDR2 as FQGNSA. V shed 5 bases and J shed 0 bases, with 5 bases lying between them. This chain's CDR3 is CASSTFSGNTIYF. In DNA, the CDR3 is TGTGCCAGCAGCACTTTCTCTGGAAACACCATATATTTT.

The V and J genes are TRBV3-1 (or the pseudogene TRBV3-2) and TRBJ1-2, with a tentative D call TRBD1 (6 bases). The germline CDR1 and CDR2 sequences are LGHDT and YNNKEL (reference sequence). Trimming took 5 bases from V and 7 from J, leaving 17 bases between them. The CDR3 totals 14 residues. The CDR3 loop is CASSDAQGRGGYTF. The CDR3 region has the DNA TGTGCCAGCAGCGACGCACAGGGTCGGGGTGGCTACACCTTC.

This clone was seen a single time. The rearrangement joins TRBV6-2 or TRBV6-3 to TRBJ1-1; a weak D match, TRBD1 (6 bases). This CDR3 is built from 13 residues. The germline V gene has CDR1 MNHEY and CDR2 SVGEGT. V dropped 6 bases and J dropped 6 bases, with 14 bases sitting between them. CDR3 loop: CASSLGQFAEAFF. CDR3 bases: TGTGCCAGCAGCCTCGGACAGTTCGCTGAAGCTTTCTTT.

The rearrangement uses TRBV28 and TRBJ1-2, with a weak D call TRBD1 (6 bases). The CDR3 has 20 residues. Germline loops: CDR1 MDHEN, CDR2 SYDVKM. V was clipped by 4 bases and J by 6 bases, with 33 bases between them. The CDR3: CASSSFGGRAGNQSLNGYTF. CDR3 DNA: TGTGCCAGCAGTTCGTTCGGGGGGCGGGCTGGCAACCAAAGTCTGAATGGCTACACCTTC.

This chain uses TRBV18 with TRBJ2-1, with D possibly TRBD1 on 5 matching bases. Trimming shortened V by 3 bases and J by 0 bases, and 9 bases separated the two germline ends. The germline V gene encodes CDR1 KGHSH and CDR2 LQKENI. The CDR3 is made up of 15 amino acids. The CDR3 reads CASSPRRGSYNEQFF. Here the CDR3 DNA reads TGTGCCAGCTCACCCCGAAGGGGCTCCTACAATGAGCAGTTCTTC.

The chain is built from TRBV3-1 (or the pseudogene TRBV3-2) and TRBJ1-6; D gene unclear. CDR3 length: 14 amino acids. Germline V lookup: CDR1 LGHDT, CDR2 YNNKEL (reference sequence). Deletions cut 2 bases from V and 9 bases from J, with 11 bases between. As DNA, the CDR3 is TGTGCCAGCAGCCAATACCAACAAATTTCACCCCTCCACTTT. This encodes CASSQYQQISPLHF.

CDR3 nucleotides: TGTGCCAGCAGCTTAAAGAGGGGGGTC. Encoded protein: CASSLKRGV. The rearrangement links TRBV11-3 to TRBJ2-7; a possible D gene is TRBD1 (6 bases). The V gene's germline CDR1 is SGHNT and CDR2 YENEEA. CDR3 length equals 9 residues.

This sequence joins TRBV7-8 and TRBJ2-1; D possibly corresponds to TRBD1 (5 bases). Germline loops: CDR1 SGHVS, CDR2 FQNEAQ. There are 14 residues in the CDR3. V was cut by 5 bases and J by 9 bases, with 17 bases left in between. DNA for the CDR3: TGTGCCAGCAGCCCCTTCGTGGGGCAAAGTGAGCAGTTCTTC. Translation: CASSPFVGQSEQFF.

The V and J genes are TRBV27 and TRBJ2-7, with TRBD2 identical over 8 bases. Trimming at V came to 4 bases and at J to 7 bases, leaving 0 bases not matched to a gene. Looked up from germline, CDR1 is MNHEY and CDR2 is SMNVEV (reference sequence). CDR3 length: 11 residues. CDR3 nucleotides: TGTGCCAGCAGTTCGGGGGGGGAGCAGTACTTC. This codes for CASSSGGEQYF.

The CDR3 nucleotides are TGTGCCAGCAGCTTGTTTGGGACAGGGGTTGAAGCAGATACGCAGTATTTT. It encodes CASSLFGTGVEADTQYF. The J gene is TRBJ2-3, the V gene TRBV5-6; 10 bases fit TRBD1. This CDR3 region has 17 residues. Germline V gene data show CDR1 as SGHDT and CDR2 as YYEEEE. With 1 base clipped from V and 4 bases from J, the junction kept 9 bases outside the gene matches.

J is TRBJ2-5 and V is TRBV2; the match to TRBD1 covers 8 bases. Trimming cost V 3 bases and J 4 bases; bases outside gene matches: 10. CDR3 length equals 16 residues. The germline gives CDR1 SNHLY, CDR2 FYNNEI. The CDR3 bases are TGTGCCAGCAGTGATGAAAAACGGACAGGGAGAGAGACCCAGTACTTC. Protein product: CASSDEKRTGRETQYF.

The chain couples TRBV9 to TRBJ1-5; the D is unclear. This CDR3 has 15 residues. CDR1 and CDR2 from the germline V gene are SGDLS and YYNGEE. Trimming shortened V by 1 base and J by 0 bases, and 8 bases separated the two germline ends. As DNA, the CDR3 is TGTGCCAGCAGCGTACGGGCAGATAGCAATCAGCCCCAGCATTTT. It is translated as CASSVRADSNQPQHF.

The J gene is TRBJ1-2, the V gene TRBV28; D is unclear. The germline V gene encodes CDR1 MDHEN and CDR2 SYDVKM. V was shortened by 3 bases and J by 8 bases, with 19 bases between the two germline ends. The CDR3 length is 15 residues. CDR3 nucleotide sequence: TGTGCCAGCAGTTTCCCCGCATCGGAGCAGGACGGCTACACCTTC. It translates to CASSFPASEQDGYTF.

The chain links TRBV4-2 to TRBJ2-2; a possible D gene is TRBD1 (6 bases). The CDR3 consists of 15 residues. The germline V and J ends were trimmed by 5 bases and 3 bases, with 13 bases remaining between them. CDR1 LGHNA and CDR2 YNFKEQ come from the germline V gene. The CDR3 DNA follows: TGTGCCAGCAGCGGGAAGGGGGTGTACACCGGGGAGCTGTTTTTT. Protein sequence: CASSGKGVYTGELFF.

This chain joins TRBV19 and TRBJ1-5; tentative D call: TRBD1 (5 bases). Trimming removed 5 bases at V and 2 bases at J, with 7 bases between. CDR1 is LNHDA and CDR2 is SQIVND in the germline V gene (reference sequence). The CDR3 sequence is 13 residues long. Here the CDR3 DNA reads TGTGCCAGTAGTGGGGCGGGCAATCAGCCCCAGCATTTT. Residues: CASSGAGNQPQHF.

The chain recombines TRBV5-1 with TRBJ1-1; D is perhaps TRBD1 (5 bases). The germline CDR1 and CDR2 sequences are SGHRS and YFSETQ. Trimming removed 2 bases at V and 8 bases at J, with 7 bases between. CDR3 size: 11 residues. The CDR3 DNA sequence: TGCGCCAGCAGCTTAGGGGCCGAAGCTTTCTTT. This encodes CASSLGAEAFF.

The chain employs TRBV6-2 or TRBV6-3 and TRBJ2-7, with 8 bases aligning to TRBD2. Germline loops: CDR1 MNHEY, CDR2 SVGEGT. J gave up 2 bases and V 2 bases, and 5 bases lay outside the gene matches. The CDR3 extends over 15 amino acids. CDR3: CASSYPGLGAYEQYF. In nucleotides, the CDR3 is TGTGCCAGCAGTTACCCGGGACTAGGAGCCTACGAGCAGTACTTC.

About this clone itself: Germline is not matched at one junction end, which may reflect a read error. J is TRBJ2-5 and V is TRBV7-7, with D perhaps matching TRBD1 (6 bases). CDR3 length: 15 amino acids. Germline values: CDR1 SSHAT, CDR2 FNYEAQ (reference sequence). The CDR3 loop is CASSPTGTTQETQYF. The CDR3, as DNA: TGTGCTAGCAGCCCAACAGGGACGACTCAAGAGACCCAGTACTTC. Full variable domain (outside the CDR3, taken from reference TRBV7-7 and TRBJ2-5): GAGVSQSPRYKVTKRGQDVTLRCDPISSHATLYWYQQALGQGPEFLTYFNYEAQPDKSGLPSDRFSAERPEGSISTLTIQRTEQRDSAMYRCASSPTGTTQETQYFGPGTRLLVL.

The V call is TRBV7-9, the J call TRBJ1-3, with 9 bases lining up with TRBD1. V was clipped by 8 bases and J by 0 bases; unmatched bases: 17. CDR1 is SEHNR and CDR2 is FQNEAQ in the germline V gene (reference sequence). This CDR3 region has 19 residues. The CDR3 region is CASGGDRVKEGVSGNTIYF. Written as DNA, the CDR3 is TGTGCCAGCGGGGGGGACAGGGTTAAAGAAGGGGTCTCTGGAAACACCATATATTTT.

The chain uses TRBV24-1 and TRBJ2-5; 7 bases fit TRBD1. Unmatched junction bases numbered 8, after V lost 4 bases and J lost 4 bases. The length of the CDR3 is 15 residues. Per the germline V gene, CDR1 is KGHDR and CDR2 is SFDVKD. This chain's CDR3 is CATSDARNRGETQYF. The CDR3 region has the DNA TGTGCCACCAGTGACGCGAGGAACAGGGGAGAGACCCAGTACTTC.

V and J are TRBV5-6 and TRBJ1-5, with TRBD1 as a possible D gene (5 bases). Germline lookup yields CDR1 SGHDT and CDR2 YYEEEE. The CDR3 runs 17 residues. V dropped 0 bases and J dropped 1 base, with 14 bases sitting between them. CDR3 DNA: TGTGCCAGCAGCTTGGCGGGGTTTGGGGCCAGCAATCAGCCCCAGCATTTT. Amino acid sequence: CASSLAGFGASNQPQHF.

The chain joins TRBV5-1 to TRBJ2-2; 8 nucleotides line up with TRBD1. CDR1 SGHRS and CDR2 YFSETQ come from the germline V gene. This CDR3 is built from 15 residues. The trim removed 0 bases at V and 3 bases at J, leaving 1 base unmatched. The CDR3 DNA reads TGCGCCAGCAGCTTGGGGACAGGGCACACCGGGGAGCTGTTTTTT. Its translation is CASSLGTGHTGELFF.

The table lists this clone with a count of one. CDR3 amino acids: CASSPDREGYGYTF. The DNA of the CDR3 is TGTGCCAGCAGCCCAGACAGGGAGGGCTATGGCTACACCTTC. The chain uses TRBV28 and TRBJ1-2, with 7 bases that match TRBD1. V shed 6 bases and J 4 bases; nucleotides not matched to a gene: 8. The CDR3 sequence is 14 residues long. From germline, CDR1 is MDHEN and CDR2 SYDVKM.

The chain recombines TRBV7-9 with TRBJ1-5; unclear D gene. Germline CDR1 and CDR2: SEHNR and FQNEAQ (reference sequence). The CDR3 runs 14 residues. Trimming left V 5 bases short and J 7 bases short, with 15 bases between. The CDR3 region has the DNA TGTGCCAGCAGCCCATCCAGTGGGAGGCAGCCCCAGCATTTT. Residues: CASSPSSGRQPQHF.